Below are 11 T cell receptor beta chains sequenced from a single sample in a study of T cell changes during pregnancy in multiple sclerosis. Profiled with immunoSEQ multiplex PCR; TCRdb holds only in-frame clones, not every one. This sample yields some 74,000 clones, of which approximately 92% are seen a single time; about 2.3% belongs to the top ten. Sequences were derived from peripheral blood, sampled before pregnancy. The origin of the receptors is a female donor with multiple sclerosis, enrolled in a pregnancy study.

The chain's CDR3 is CASLGNTNTEAFF. The CDR3 coding sequence is TGTGCCAGTCTCGGGAATACGAACACTGAAGCTTTCTTT. The genes are TRBV19 and TRBJ1-1; D unresolved. The CDR3 length is 13 residues. Looked up from germline, CDR1 is LNHDA and CDR2 is SQIVND (reference sequence). V shed 8 bases and J shed 1 base, with 11 bases lying between them.

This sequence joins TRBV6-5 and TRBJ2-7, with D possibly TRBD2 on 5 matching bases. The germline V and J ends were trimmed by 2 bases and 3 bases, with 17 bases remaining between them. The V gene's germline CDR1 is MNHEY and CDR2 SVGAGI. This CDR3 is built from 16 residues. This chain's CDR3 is CASSYNFGGPSYEQYF. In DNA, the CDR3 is TGTGCCAGCAGTTACAATTTTGGCGGGCCAAGCTACGAGCAGTACTTC.

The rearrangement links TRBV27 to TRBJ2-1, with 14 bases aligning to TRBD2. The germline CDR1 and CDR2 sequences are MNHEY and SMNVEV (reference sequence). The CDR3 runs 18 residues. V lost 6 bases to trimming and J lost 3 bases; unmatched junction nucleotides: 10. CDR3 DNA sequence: TGTGCCAGCAGCCCCTCCCGACTAGCGGGGGGGGGCTACAATGAGCAGTTCTTC. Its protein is CASSPSRLAGGGYNEQFF.

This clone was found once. The DNA for the CDR3 is TGTGCCAGCAGTTCTTATCGGGGCGGACAGAACTCTGGAAACACCATATATTTT. This translates into CASSSYRGGQNSGNTIYF. This sequence joins TRBV27 and TRBJ1-3; D is possibly TRBD1 (6 bases). Trimming stripped 4 bases from V and 0 bases from J, with 19 bases between. CDR1 and CDR2 from the germline V gene are MNHEY and SMNVEV (reference sequence). The CDR3 loop spans 18 amino acids.

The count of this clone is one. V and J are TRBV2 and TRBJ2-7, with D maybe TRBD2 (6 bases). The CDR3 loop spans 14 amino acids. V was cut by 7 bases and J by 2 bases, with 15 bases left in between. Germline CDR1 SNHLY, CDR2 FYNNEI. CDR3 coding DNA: TGTGCCAGCAAACCCGGGACTTCAACCTACGAGCAGTACTTC. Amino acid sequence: CASKPGTSTYEQYF.

The CDR3 region is CASSLGTRGNEQFF. CDR3 coding DNA: TGTGCCAGCAGCTTGGGGACTAGGGGCAATGAGCAGTTCTTC. The chain has TRBV5-5 and TRBJ2-1, with 7 bases fitting TRBD2. CDR3 size: 14 residues. The germline CDR1 and CDR2 sequences are SGHKS and YYEKEE (reference sequence). Trimming took 0 bases from V and 6 from J; bases not matched to a gene: 3. Full variable domain (rest looked up from reference TRBV5-5 and TRBJ2-1): DAGVTQSPTHLIKTRGQQVTLRCSPISGHKSVSWYQQVLGQGPQFIFQYYEKEERGRGNFPDRFSARQFPNYSSELNVNALLLGDSALYLCASSLGTRGNEQFFGPGTRLTVL.

CDR3 nucleotides: TGTGCCAGCAGTGCAACAGGGGACGAGGTCTATGGCTACACCTTC. Amino acids: CASSATGDEVYGYTF. J is TRBJ1-2 and V is TRBV6-6, with 7 bases fitting TRBD1. Germline-derived CDR1 and CDR2 are MNHNY and SVGAGI (reference sequence). The length of the CDR3 is 15 residues. The V gene end was trimmed by 5 bases and the J gene end by 4 bases; junction bases not matched to a gene: 10.

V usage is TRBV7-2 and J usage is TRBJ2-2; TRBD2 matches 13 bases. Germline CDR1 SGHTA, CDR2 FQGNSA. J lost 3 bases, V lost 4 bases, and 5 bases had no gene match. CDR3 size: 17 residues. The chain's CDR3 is CASSSETSGRYTGELFF. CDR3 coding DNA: TGTGCCAGCAGCTCCGAGACTAGCGGGAGGTACACCGGGGAGCTGTTTTTT. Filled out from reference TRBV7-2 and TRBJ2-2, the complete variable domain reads GAGVSQSPSNKVTEKGKDVELRCDPISGHTALYWYRQSLGQGLEFLIYFQGNSAPDKSGLPSDRFSAERTGGSVSTLTIQRTQQEDSAVYLCASSSETSGRYTGELFFGEGSRLTVL.

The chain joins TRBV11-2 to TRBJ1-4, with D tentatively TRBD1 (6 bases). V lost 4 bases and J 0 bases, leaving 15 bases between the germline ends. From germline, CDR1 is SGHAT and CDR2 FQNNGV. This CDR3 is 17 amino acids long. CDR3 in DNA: TGTGCCAGCAGCTCCCGACAGGCAGTTGCAACTAATGAAAAACTGTTTTTT. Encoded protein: CASSSRQAVATNEKLFF.

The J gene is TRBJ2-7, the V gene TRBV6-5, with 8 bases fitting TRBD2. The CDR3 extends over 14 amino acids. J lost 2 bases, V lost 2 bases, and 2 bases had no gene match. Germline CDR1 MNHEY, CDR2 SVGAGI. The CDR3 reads CASSYDGRAYEQYF. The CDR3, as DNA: TGTGCCAGCAGTTACGACGGGAGGGCCTACGAGCAGTACTTC.

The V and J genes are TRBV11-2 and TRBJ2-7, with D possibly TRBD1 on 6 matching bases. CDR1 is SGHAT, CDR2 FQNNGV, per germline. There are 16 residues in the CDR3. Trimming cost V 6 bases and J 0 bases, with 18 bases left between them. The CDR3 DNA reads TGTGCCAGCAGAGCCACACAGGGATCCGTCTCCTACGAGCAGTACTTC. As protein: CASRATQGSVSYEQYF.